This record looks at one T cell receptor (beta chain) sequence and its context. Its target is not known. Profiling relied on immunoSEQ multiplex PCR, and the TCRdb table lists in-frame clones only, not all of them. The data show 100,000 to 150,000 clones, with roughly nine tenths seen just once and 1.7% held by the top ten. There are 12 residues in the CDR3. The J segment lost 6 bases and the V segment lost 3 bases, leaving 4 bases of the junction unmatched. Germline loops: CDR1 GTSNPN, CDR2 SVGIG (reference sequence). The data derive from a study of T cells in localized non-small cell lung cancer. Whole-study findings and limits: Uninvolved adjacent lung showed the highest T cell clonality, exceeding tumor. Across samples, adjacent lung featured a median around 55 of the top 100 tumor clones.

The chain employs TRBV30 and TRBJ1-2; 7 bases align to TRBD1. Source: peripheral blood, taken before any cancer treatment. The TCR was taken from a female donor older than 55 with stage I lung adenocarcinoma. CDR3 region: CAWSSRGDGYTF. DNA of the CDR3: TGTGCCTGGAGCTCCAGGGGGGATGGCTACACCTTC.